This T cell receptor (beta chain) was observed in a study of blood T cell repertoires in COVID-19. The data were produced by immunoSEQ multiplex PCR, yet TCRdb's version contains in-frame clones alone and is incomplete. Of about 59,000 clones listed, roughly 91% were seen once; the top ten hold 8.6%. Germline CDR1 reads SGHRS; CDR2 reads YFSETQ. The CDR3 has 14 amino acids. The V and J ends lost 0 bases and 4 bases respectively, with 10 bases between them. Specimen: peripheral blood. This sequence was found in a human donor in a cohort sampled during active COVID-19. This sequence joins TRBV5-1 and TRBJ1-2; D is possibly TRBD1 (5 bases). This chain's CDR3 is CASSLEGKTYGYTF. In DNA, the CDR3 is TGCGCCAGCAGCTTGGAGGGGAAAACCTATGGCTACACCTTC.